These T cell receptor beta chains were read from a single sample in a study of blood T cell repertoires in COVID-19. Clones were read by immunoSEQ multiplex PCR, and TCRdb kept only the in-frame ones, dropping some. The table shows about 210,000 clones, with 75% to 85% occurring only once. Sequences were obtained from PBMCs or T cells enriched from blood (not recorded which). These receptors all come from a man aged 40-50 years who had recovered from COVID-19. Both conserved end residues are part of each CDR3. D genes are given only for firm matches. Some rows mark clone size as missing; the rest say once, few, many or name a class of expanded clone.

CDR3 length | clone size | J gene | D gene | V gene | CDR3 DNA | CDR3 protein
15 | NA | TRBJ2-1 | NA | TRBV24-1 | TGTGCCACCAGGAAAAAGGGGGGGCGCTCGGATGAGCAGTTCTTC | CATRKKGGRSDEQFF
16 | few | TRBJ2-4 | TRBD1 | TRBV12-5 | TGTGCTAGTGGTTGGGGGGACAGGGGGCTAAAAAACATTCAGTACTTC | CASGWGDRGLKNIQYF
11 | NA | TRBJ2-1 | NA | TRBV29-1 | TGCAGCGTCCGCACGGGGAGTGAGCAGTTCTTC | CSVRTGSEQFF
12 | few | TRBJ1-4 | NA | TRBV7-9 | TGTGCCAGCAGCTCAGATAATGAAAAACTGTTTTTT | CASSSDNEKLFF
14 | once | TRBJ1-5 | NA | TRBV2 | TGTGCCAGCAACCCAGGGTACAGCAATCAGCCCCAGCATTTT | CASNPGYSNQPQHF
12 | NA | TRBJ2-1 | NA | TRBV11-2 | TGTGCCAGCAGCCGTATTCGGGGGAAGCAGTTCTTC | CASSRIRGKQFF
15 | few | TRBJ1-1 | NA | TRBV9 | TGTGCCAGCAGCGCCCAACCCGGCAGGGTGTCTGAAGCTTTCTTT | CASSAQPGRVSEAFF
14 | NA | TRBJ1-1 | NA | TRBV7-2 | TGTGCCAGCAGCCCCTGGGGGCTGAACACTGAAGCTTTCTTT | CASSPWGLNTEAFF
12 | NA | TRBJ2-7 | NA | TRBV2 | TGTGCCAGCAGGGACAACTCCTACGAGCAGTACTTC | CASRDNSYEQYF
11 | once | TRBJ1-1 | NA | TRBV29-1 | TGCAGCGTTGAAGGACATCCTGAAGCTTTCTTT | CSVEGHPEAFF
13 | NA | TRBJ1-4 | NA | TRBV7-7 | TGTGCCAGCAGCTCAAGACGAGGGGAAAAACTGTTTTTT | CASSSRRGEKLFF
14 | NA | TRBJ1-2 | NA | TRBV5-6 | TGTGCCAGCAGCTTGTGGCAGAGGGTCTATGGCTACACCTTC | CASSLWQRVYGYTF
16 | NA | TRBJ2-2 | TRBD1 | TRBV3-1/TRBV3-2 | TGTGCCAGCAGCCGAGGGGGCCCCACCTCGGCCGGGGAGCTGTTTTTT | CASSRGGPTSAGELFF
14 | NA | TRBJ2-7 | NA | TRBV3-1/TRBV3-2 | TGTGCCAGCAGCCAACAAGCCGGGAAATTCGAGCAGTACTTC | CASSQQAGKFEQYF
11 | NA | TRBJ1-1 | TRBD1 | TRBV24-1 | TGTGCCACCAGTGACGGGACAGTGGCTTTCTTT | CATSDGTVAFF
14 | NA | TRBJ2-1 | TRBD2 | TRBV30 | TGTGCCTGGAGTTTGGCTAGCGGGAGCAATGAGCAGTTCTTC | CAWSLASGSNEQFF
15 | NA | TRBJ1-4 | TRBD1 | TRBV4-1 | TGCGCCAGCAGCCGAGACGGGACAGGAAGTGAAAAACTGTTTTTT | CASSRDGTGSEKLFF
13 | once | TRBJ1-1 | NA | TRBV14 | TGTGCCAGCAGCCGATCCTCGGGGACTGAAGCTTTCTTT | CASSRSSGTEAFF
14 | few | TRBJ1-3 | NA | TRBV2 | TGTGCCAGCAGTGATCCGAGCTCTGGAAACACCATATATTTT | CASSDPSSGNTIYF
15 | NA | TRBJ1-1 | NA | TRBV3-1/TRBV3-2 | TGTGCCAGCAGCCGGAGGGCGGTCGCGCACACTGAAGCTTTCTTT | CASSRRAVAHTEAFF
15 | once | TRBJ1-1 | TRBD1 | TRBV10-2 | TGCGCCAGCAGTGAGTCGGGACAGATGAACACTGAAGCTTTCTTT | CASSESGQMNTEAFF
16 | few | TRBJ2-1 | NA | TRBV7-9 | TGTGCCAGCAGCTTAGAGGACTACGCGCCGGGGAATGAGCAGTTCTTC | CASSLEDYAPGNEQFF
14 | NA | TRBJ1-2 | NA | TRBV5-1 | TGCGCCAGCAGCTTGGGGGATTTGACAGGCGGCTACACCTTC | CASSLGDLTGGYTF
13 | NA | TRBJ2-7 | NA | TRBV29-1 | TGCAGCGTTGCTTTCAGTCGATCCTACGAGCAGTACTTC | CSVAFSRSYEQYF
15 | NA | TRBJ2-7 | TRBD2 | TRBV29-1 | TGCAGCGTTGGGGGAGGACTAGCGGAAAATTACGAGCAGTACTTC | CSVGGGLAENYEQYF
15 | NA | TRBJ2-7 | TRBD1 | TRBV27 | TGTGCCAGCAGTCGTTCGGGACAGGGGATGTGGGAGCAGTACTTC | CASSRSGQGMWEQYF
13 | NA | TRBJ1-5 | NA | TRBV3-1/TRBV3-2 | TGTGCCAGCAGCCAAATGGGCGATCAGCCCCAGCATTTT | CASSQMGDQPQHF
12 | NA | TRBJ1-1 | NA | TRBV6-6 | TGTGCCAGCGGGAAAGAAGGAGGGTCCGCTTTCTTT | CASGKEGGSAFF
16 | NA | TRBJ2-2 | NA | TRBV7-6 | TGTGCCAGCAGCTTAGAGGCGGGAATTGGCACCGGGGAGCTGTTTTTT | CASSLEAGIGTGELFF
15 | NA | TRBJ2-5 | NA | TRBV5-1 | TGCGCCAGCAGTTTTGGGTCCGGAGGATCAGAGACCCAGTACTTC | CASSFGSGGSETQYF
14 | NA | TRBJ2-1 | NA | TRBV5-1 | TGCGCCAGCAGCTTGGCGCCAGGCAATAATGAGCAGTTCTTC | CASSLAPGNNEQFF
15 | NA | TRBJ2-7 | TRBD1 | TRBV30 | TGTGCCTGGAGGACAGGGGGCTCCAACTCCTACGAGCAGTACTTC | CAWRTGGSNSYEQYF
14 | NA | TRBJ1-5 | NA | TRBV4-2 | TGTGCCAGCAGCCAAGGGGGGGGTATAGAGCCCCAGCATTTT | CASSQGGGIEPQHF
14 | NA | TRBJ2-5 | NA | TRBV6-5 | TGTGCCAGCAGCGCTTACGGGAACGGGGAGACCCAGTACTTC | CASSAYGNGETQYF
13 | NA | TRBJ1-2 | NA | TRBV5-1 | TGCGCCAGCAGCTTGGCCCGGGGCTATGGCTACACCTTC | CASSLARGYGYTF
15 | NA | TRBJ1-3 | NA | TRBV6-2/TRBV6-3 | TGTGCCAGCAGCCACCGAGGCGGTAGAGGAAACACCATATATTTT | CASSHRGGRGNTIYF
18 | NA | TRBJ1-6 | TRBD1 | TRBV19 | TGTGCCAGTAGTATAGCCCCCGGACAGGGCTCCTATAATTCACCCCTCCACTTT | CASSIAPGQGSYNSPLHF
17 | NA | TRBJ2-3 | TRBD2 | TRBV24-1 | TGTGCCACCAGTGATCCCACGGGAGGGCCCTCCGGAGATACGCAGTATTTT | CATSDPTGGPSGDTQYF
16 | NA | TRBJ2-7 | NA | TRBV9 | TGTGCCAGCAGCGTAGATTTACAGGTTGGATCGGGCGAGCAGTACTTC | CASSVDLQVGSGEQYF
12 | NA | TRBJ2-7 | TRBD1 | TRBV3-1/TRBV3-2 | TGTGCCAGCAGCCGGGGGACAGGTGAGCAGTACTTC | CASSRGTGEQYF
14 | NA | TRBJ1-2 | TRBD1 | TRBV5-5 | TGTGCCAGCAGCTTGGTGGGACAGACCTATGGCTACACCTTC | CASSLVGQTYGYTF
14 | NA | TRBJ1-5 | NA | TRBV5-1 | TGCGCCAGCAGCTCACGGGGGGGCAATCAGCCCCAGCATTTT | CASSSRGGNQPQHF
15 | NA | TRBJ1-5 | NA | TRBV27 | TGTGCCAGCAGTCCATACAGGGATAGCAATCAGCCCCAGCATTTT | CASSPYRDSNQPQHF
13 | NA | TRBJ2-7 | NA | TRBV18 | TGTGCCAGCTCACCCGACGACAGCTACGAGCAGTACTTC | CASSPDDSYEQYF
16 | NA | TRBJ1-1 | TRBD1 | TRBV24-1 | TGTGCCACCAGTGTTTCCCAGGGGGCGGGAAGCACTGAAGCTTTCTTT | CATSVSQGAGSTEAFF
15 | NA | TRBJ2-2 | TRBD1 | TRBV6-5 | TGTGCCACCAGACGACAGGGGCCCGTCACCGGGGAGCTGTTTTTT | CATRRQGPVTGELFF
15 | NA | TRBJ2-7 | TRBD1 | TRBV2 | TGTGCCAGCAGTAACCCCGGGACAGGGGGCTACGAGCAGTACTTC | CASSNPGTGGYEQYF
13 | NA | TRBJ2-1 | NA | TRBV4-1 | TGCGCCATCCGAAGGGGATTCTACAATGAGCAGTTCTTC | CAIRRGFYNEQFF
14 | NA | TRBJ1-3 | NA | TRBV9 | TGTGCCAGCAGCCCAGGGACTTCTGGAAACACCATATATTTT | CASSPGTSGNTIYF
13 | NA | TRBJ1-1 | NA | TRBV5-1 | TGCGCCAGCAGCTTGGACATGAACACTGAAGCTTTCTTT | CASSLDMNTEAFF
16 | once | TRBJ1-6 | NA | TRBV19 | TGTGCCAGTAGTAGTGGGCAGGCAGGGGAGTTCCGAGCCCTCCACTTT | CASSSGQAGEFRALHF
15 | NA | TRBJ2-3 | TRBD1 | TRBV5-1 | TGCGCCAGCAGCCCGGGACAGGGGCGAACAGATACGCAGTATTTT | CASSPGQGRTDTQYF
12 | NA | TRBJ2-4 | NA | TRBV15 | TGTGCCACCAGCATGGCTAAAAACATTCAGTACTTC | CATSMAKNIQYF
18 | NA | TRBJ2-4 | TRBD2 | TRBV5-1 | TGCGCCAGCAGCTTGATGGGGTCGACTAGCGGTAACAAAAACATTCAGTACTTC | CASSLMGSTSGNKNIQYF
16 | few | TRBJ1-2 | TRBD1 | TRBV28 | TGTGCCAGCAGTTCTGAACGCCGACAGGGTAACTATGGCTACACCTTC | CASSSERRQGNYGYTF
15 | NA | TRBJ2-1 | TRBD2 | TRBV18 | TGTGCCAGCTCACCATTAGCGGGAGCCTACAATGAGCAGTTCTTC | CASSPLAGAYNEQFF